This record looks at one T cell receptor beta chain sequence and its context. Its specificity is not known. In the United States, treatment was given to all participants with HIV. The sample belongs to a study of long-term antiretroviral therapy in people with HIV. The study's findings and limits: Pre-ART-expanded clones dominated the repertoire at all time points. CDR3 lengths in HIV samples spanned a narrower range than controls.

There are 17 residues in the CDR3. Germline trimming cut 5 bases from V and 6 bases from J; bases unmatched to any gene: 12. Germline lookup yields CDR1 LNHNV and CDR2 YYDKDF (reference sequence). Version v3.0 of the immunoSEQ assay was performed at survey level. TCRdb's copy holds only in-frame clones and misses some; the assay was immunoSEQ multiplex PCR. The sample records more than 25,000 clones, about 90% being singletons. The source is a man aged 50 to 60 with HIV. The material was unsorted PBMCs, obtained 2 years after starting antiretroviral therapy. The V call is TRBV15, the J call TRBJ2-2; 10 bases are shared with TRBD1. The CDR3 reads CATSGKRGTGVAGELFF. The CDR3 coding sequence is TGTGCCACCAGCGGGAAACGAGGGACAGGGGTTGCCGGGGAGCTGTTTTTT.